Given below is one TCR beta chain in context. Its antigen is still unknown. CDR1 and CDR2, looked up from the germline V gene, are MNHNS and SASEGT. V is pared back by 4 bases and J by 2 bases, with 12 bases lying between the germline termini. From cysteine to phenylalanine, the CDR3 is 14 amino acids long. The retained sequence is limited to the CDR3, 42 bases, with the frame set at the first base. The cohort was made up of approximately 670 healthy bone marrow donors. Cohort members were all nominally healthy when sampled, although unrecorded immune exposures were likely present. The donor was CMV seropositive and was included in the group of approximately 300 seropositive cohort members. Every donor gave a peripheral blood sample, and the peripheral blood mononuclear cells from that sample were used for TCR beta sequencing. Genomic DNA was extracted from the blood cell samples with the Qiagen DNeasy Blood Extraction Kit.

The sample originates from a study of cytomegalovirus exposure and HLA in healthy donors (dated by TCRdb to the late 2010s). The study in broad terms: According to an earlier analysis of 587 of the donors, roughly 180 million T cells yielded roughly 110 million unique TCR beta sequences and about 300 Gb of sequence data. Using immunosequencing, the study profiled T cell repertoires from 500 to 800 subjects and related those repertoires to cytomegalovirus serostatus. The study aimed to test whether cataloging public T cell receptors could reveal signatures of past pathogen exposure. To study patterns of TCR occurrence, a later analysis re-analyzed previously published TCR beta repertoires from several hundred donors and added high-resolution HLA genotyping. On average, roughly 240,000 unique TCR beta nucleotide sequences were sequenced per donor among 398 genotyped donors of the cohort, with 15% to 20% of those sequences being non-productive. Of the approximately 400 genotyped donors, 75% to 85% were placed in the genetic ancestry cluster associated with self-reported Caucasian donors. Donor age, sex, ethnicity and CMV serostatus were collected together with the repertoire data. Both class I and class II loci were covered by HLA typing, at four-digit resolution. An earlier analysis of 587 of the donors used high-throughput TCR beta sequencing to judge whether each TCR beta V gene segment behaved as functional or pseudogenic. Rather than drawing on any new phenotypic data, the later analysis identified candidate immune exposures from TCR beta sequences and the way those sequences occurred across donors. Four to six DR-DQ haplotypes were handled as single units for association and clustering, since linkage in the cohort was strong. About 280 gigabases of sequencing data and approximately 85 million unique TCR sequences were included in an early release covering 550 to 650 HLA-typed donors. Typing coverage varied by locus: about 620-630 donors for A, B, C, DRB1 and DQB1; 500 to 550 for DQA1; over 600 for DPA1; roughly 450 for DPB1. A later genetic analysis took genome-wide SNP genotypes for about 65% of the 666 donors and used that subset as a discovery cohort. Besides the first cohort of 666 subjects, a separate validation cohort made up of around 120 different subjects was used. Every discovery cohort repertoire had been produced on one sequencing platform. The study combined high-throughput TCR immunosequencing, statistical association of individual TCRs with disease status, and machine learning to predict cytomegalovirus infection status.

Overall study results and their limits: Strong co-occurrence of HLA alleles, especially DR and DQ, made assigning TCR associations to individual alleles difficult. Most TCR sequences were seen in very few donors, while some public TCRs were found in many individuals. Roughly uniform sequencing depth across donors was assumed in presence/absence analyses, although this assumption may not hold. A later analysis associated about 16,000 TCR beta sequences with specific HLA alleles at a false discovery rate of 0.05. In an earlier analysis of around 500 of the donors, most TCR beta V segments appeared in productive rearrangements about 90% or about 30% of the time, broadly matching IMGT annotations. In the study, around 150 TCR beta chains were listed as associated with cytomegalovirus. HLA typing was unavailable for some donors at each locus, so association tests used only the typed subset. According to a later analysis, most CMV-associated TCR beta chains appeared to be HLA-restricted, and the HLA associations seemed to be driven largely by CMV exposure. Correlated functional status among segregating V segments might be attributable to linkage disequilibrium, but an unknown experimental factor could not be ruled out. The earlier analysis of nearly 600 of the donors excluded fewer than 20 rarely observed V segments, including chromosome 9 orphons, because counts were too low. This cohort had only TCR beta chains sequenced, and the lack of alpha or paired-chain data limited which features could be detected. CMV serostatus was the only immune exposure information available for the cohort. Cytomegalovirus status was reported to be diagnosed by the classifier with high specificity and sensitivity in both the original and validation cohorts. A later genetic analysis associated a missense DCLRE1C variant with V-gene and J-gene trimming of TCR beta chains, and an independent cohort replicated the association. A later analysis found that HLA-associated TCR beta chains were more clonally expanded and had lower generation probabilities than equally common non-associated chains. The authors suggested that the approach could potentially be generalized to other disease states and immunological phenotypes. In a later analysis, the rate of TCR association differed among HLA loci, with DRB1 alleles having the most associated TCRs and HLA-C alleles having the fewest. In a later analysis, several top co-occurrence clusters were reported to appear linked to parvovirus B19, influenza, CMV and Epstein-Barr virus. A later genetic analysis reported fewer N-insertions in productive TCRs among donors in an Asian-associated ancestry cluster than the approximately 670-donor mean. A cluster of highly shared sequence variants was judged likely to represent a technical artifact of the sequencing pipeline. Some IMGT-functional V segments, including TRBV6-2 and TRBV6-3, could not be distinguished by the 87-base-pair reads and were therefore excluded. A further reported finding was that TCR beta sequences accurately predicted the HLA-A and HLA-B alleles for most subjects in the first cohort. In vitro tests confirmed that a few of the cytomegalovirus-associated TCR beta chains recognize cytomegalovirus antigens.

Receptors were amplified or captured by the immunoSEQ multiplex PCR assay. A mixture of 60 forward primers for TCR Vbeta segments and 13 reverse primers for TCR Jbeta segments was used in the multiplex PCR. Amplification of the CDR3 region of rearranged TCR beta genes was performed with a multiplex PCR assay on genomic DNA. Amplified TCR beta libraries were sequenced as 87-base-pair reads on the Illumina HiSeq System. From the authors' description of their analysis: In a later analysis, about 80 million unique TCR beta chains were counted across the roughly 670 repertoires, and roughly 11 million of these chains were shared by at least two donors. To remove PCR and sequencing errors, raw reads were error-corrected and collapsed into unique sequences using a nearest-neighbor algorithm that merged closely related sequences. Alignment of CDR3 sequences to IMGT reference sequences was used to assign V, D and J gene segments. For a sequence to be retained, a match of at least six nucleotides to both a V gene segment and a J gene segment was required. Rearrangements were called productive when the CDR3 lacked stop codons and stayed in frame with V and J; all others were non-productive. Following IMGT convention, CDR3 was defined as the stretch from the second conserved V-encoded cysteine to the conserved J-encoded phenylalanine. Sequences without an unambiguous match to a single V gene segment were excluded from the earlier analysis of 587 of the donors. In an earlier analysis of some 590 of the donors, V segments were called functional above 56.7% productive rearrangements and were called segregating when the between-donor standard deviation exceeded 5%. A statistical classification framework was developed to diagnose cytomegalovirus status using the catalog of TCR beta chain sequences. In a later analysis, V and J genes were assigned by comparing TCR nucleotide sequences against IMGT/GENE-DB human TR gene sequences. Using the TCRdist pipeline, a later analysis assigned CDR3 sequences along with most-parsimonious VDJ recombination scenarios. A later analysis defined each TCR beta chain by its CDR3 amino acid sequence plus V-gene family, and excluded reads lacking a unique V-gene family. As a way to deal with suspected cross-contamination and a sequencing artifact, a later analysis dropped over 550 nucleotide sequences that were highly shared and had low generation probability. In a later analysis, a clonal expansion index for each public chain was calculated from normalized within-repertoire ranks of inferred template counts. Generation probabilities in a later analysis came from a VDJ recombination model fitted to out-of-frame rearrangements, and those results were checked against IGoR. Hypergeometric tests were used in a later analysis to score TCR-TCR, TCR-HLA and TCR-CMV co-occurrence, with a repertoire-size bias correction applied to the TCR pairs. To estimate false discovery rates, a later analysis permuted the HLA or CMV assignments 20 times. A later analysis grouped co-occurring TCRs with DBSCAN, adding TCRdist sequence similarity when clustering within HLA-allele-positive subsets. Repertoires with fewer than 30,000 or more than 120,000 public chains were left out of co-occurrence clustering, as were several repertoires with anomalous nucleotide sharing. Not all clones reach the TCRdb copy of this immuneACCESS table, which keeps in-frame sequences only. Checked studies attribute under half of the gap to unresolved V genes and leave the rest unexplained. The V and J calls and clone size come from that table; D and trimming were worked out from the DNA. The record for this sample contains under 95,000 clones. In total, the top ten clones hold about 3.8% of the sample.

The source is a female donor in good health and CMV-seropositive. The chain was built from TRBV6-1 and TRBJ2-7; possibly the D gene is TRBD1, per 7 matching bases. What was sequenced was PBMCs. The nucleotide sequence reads TGTGCCAGCAGTGTGGGCGGGACAGCCTACGAGCAGTACTTC. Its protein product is CASSVGGTAYEQYF.